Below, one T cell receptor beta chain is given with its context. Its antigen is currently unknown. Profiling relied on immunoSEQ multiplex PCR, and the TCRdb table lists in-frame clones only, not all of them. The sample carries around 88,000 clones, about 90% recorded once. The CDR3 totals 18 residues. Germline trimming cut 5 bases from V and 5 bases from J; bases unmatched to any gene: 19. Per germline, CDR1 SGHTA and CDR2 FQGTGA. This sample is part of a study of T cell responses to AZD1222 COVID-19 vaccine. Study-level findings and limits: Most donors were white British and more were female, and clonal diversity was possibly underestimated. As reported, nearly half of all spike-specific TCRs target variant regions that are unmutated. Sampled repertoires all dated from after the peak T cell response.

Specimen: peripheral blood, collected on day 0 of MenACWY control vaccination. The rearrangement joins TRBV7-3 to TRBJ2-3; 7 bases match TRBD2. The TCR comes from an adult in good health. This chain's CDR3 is CASSQTGGRLTGRDTQYF. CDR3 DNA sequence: TGTGCCAGCAGCCAAACGGGGGGACGGCTAACCGGTAGAGATACGCAGTATTTT.